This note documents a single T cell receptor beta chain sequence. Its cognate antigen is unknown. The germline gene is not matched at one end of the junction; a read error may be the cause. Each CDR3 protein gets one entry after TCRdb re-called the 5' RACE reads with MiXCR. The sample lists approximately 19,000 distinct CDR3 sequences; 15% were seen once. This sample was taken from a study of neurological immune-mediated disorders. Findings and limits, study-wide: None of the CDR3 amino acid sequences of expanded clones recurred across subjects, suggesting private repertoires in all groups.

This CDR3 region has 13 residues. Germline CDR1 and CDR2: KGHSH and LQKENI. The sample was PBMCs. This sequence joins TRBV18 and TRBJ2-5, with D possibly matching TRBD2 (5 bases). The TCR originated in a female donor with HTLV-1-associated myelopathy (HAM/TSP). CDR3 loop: CASSPAIGETRYF. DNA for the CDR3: TGTGCCAGCTCACCGGCTATCGGGGAGACCCGGTACTTC.